These 15 T cell receptor beta chains originate from one sample sequenced in a study of cytomegalovirus exposure and HLA in healthy donors. The study ran its PCR with 60 Vbeta and 13 Jbeta primers. The repertoire was sequenced with immunoSEQ multiplex PCR; TCRdb's copy has only in-frame clones and lacks some. This sample has 150,000 to 200,000 clones, with 70% to 90% found just once. Sequencing was performed on PBMCs. The source of these receptors is a man between 18 and 35 years old in good health and CMV-seropositive.

The V and J genes are TRBV5-8 and TRBJ1-2, with 11 bases that match TRBD1. Germline CDR1 is SGHTS and CDR2 is YDEGEE. Germline trimming cut 4 bases from V and 7 bases from J; bases unmatched to any gene: 3. The length of the CDR3 is 13 residues. CDR3 in DNA: TGTGCCAGCAGCCGGACAGGGGGCACTGGCTACACCTTC. It yields the protein CASSRTGGTGYTF.

The chain combines TRBV7-9 with TRBJ2-7, with 9 bases identical to TRBD1. From germline, CDR1 is SEHNR and CDR2 FQNEAQ (reference sequence). The V and J ends lost 3 bases and 2 bases, in that order; junction bases with no gene match: 8. CDR3 size: 16 residues. CDR3 residues: CASSLWGTGRAYEQYF. The CDR3 DNA reads TGTGCCAGCAGCTTGTGGGGGACAGGGCGCGCCTACGAGCAGTACTTC. The complete variable domain, with remaining parts taken from reference TRBV7-9 and TRBJ2-7, reads DTGVSQNPRHKITKRGQNVTFRCDPISEHNRLYWYRQTLGQGPEFLTYFQNEAQLEKSRLLSDRFSAERPKGSFSTLEIQRTEQGDSAMYLCASSLWGTGRAYEQYFGPGTRLTVT.

This chain joins TRBV7-3 and TRBJ2-1, with D possibly TRBD2 on 6 matching bases. Germline loops: CDR1 SGHTA, CDR2 FQGTGA. There are 18 residues in the CDR3. Trimming took off 2 bases at V and 5 bases at J, with 22 bases between the two ends. CDR3 bases: TGTGCCAGCAGCTTAGGCAGTACGGGACTGTCAAAAAACAATGAGCAGTTCTTC. It encodes CASSLGSTGLSKNNEQFF.

CDR3 DNA: TGTGCCAGCAGCCTAGCCGGGACAGGGGGCACTGAAGCTTTCTTT. It yields the protein CASSLAGTGGTEAFF. The chain has TRBV5-4 and TRBJ1-1; TRBD1 matches at 11 bases. The V gene end was trimmed by 4 bases and the J gene end by 4 bases; junction bases not matched to a gene: 6. CDR3 length equals 15 residues. The germline V gene encodes CDR1 SGHNT and CDR2 YYREEE (reference sequence).

This chain links TRBV7-6 with TRBJ1-1, with D possibly TRBD1 on 6 matching bases. From germline, CDR1 is SGHVS and CDR2 FNYEAQ. V lost 5 bases, J lost 3 bases, and 16 bases lay in between. The CDR3 runs to 15 residues. CDR3 region: CASSVAGVGDTEAFF. The DNA for the CDR3 is TGTGCCAGCAGCGTGGCAGGGGTCGGGGACACTGAAGCTTTCTTT.

The genes are TRBV4-3 and TRBJ1-4, with 7 positions matching TRBD1. V shed 5 bases and J 4 bases; nucleotides not matched to a gene: 13. This CDR3 has 17 amino acids. Looked up from germline, CDR1 is LGHNA and CDR2 is YSLEER. Here the CDR3 DNA reads TGCGCCAGCAGCTACGACAGGGCCACTTCCGTTAATGAAAAACTGTTTTTT. Translated, it gives CASSYDRATSVNEKLFF.

This chain links TRBV6-1 with TRBJ2-5, with D uncertain. V lost 0 bases and J 1 base, leaving 9 bases between the germline ends. Germline V CDR1 and CDR2: MNHNS, SASEGT. The CDR3 is made up of 15 amino acids. The CDR3 spells CASSEAWRPQETQYF. DNA for the CDR3: TGTGCCAGCAGTGAAGCCTGGCGGCCCCAAGAGACCCAGTACTTC.

CDR3 coding DNA: TGCGCCAGCAGCCGGACTCTCCAAGAGACCCAGTACTTC. Protein product: CASSRTLQETQYF. The chain carries TRBV5-1 and TRBJ2-5; maybe TRBD2 (5 bases). Germline CDR1 is SGHRS and CDR2 is YFSETQ. This CDR3 contains 13 residues. Between the trimmed V and J ends, which lost 4 bases and 1 base, there was a span of 8 bases.

This clone was picked up a small number of times. In the same sample, other DNA sequences code for this CDR3. This rearrangement joins TRBV19 to TRBJ1-1; D gene ambiguous. V was cut by 3 bases and J by 1 base, with 6 bases left in between. Germline V CDR1 and CDR2: LNHDA, SQIVND (reference sequence). The CDR3 runs to 13 residues. The CDR3 coding sequence is TGTGCCAGTAGTATCAACGGGAACACTGAAGCTTTCTTT. Translated: CASSINGNTEAFF. The entire variable domain, with the rest obtained from reference TRBV19 and TRBJ1-1, is as follows: DGGITQSPKYLFRKEGQNVTLSCEQNLNHDAMYWYRQDPGQGLRLIYYSQIVNDFQKGDIAEGYSVSREKKESFPLTVTSAQKNPTAFYLCASSINGNTEAFFGQGTRLTVV.

The chain couples TRBV5-1 to TRBJ2-3; 8 bases agree with TRBD1. The CDR3 runs to 17 residues. Germline-derived CDR1 and CDR2 are SGHRS and YFSETQ. V trimming: 1 base; J trimming: 1 base; junction bases outside the gene matches: 8. The CDR3 DNA is TGCGCCAGCAGCTTGTCACGGACAGGGTATGGCACAGATACGCAGTATTTT. Its translation: CASSLSRTGYGTDTQYF. The entire variable domain, with the rest obtained from reference TRBV5-1 and TRBJ2-3, is as follows: KAGVTQTPRYLIKTRGQQVTLSCSPISGHRSVSWYQQTPGQGLQFLFEYFSETQRNKGNFPGRFSGRQFSNSRSEMNVSTLELGDSALYLCASSLSRTGYGTDTQYFGPGTRLTVL.

This clone was found once. The rearrangement uses TRBV6-5 and TRBJ2-7; TRBD1 agrees at 7 bases. The ends lost 5 bases at V and 4 bases at J; junction bases unmatched: 5. CDR3 length: 13 amino acids. Per germline, CDR1 MNHEY and CDR2 SVGAGI. The CDR3 is CASSHNRGYEQYF. Written as DNA, the CDR3 is TGTGCCAGCAGTCATAACAGGGGATACGAGCAGTACTTC.

The chain has TRBV6-6 and TRBJ1-1, with 7 nucleotides matching TRBD1. Germline CDR1 and CDR2: MNHNY and SVGAGI (reference sequence). V was clipped by 6 bases and J by 1 base; unmatched bases: 8. The CDR3 extends over 15 amino acids. DNA for the CDR3: TGTGCCAGCAGACCCAGGGGGAGAGAGAACACTGAAGCTTTCTTT. Translated: CASRPRGRENTEAFF.

This clone appeared a few times. CDR3 bases: TGTGCCAGTAGTGCCCCGGTAGGGACAGGGGGCAAAGCTTTCTTT. It encodes CASSAPVGTGGKAFF. The V gene is TRBV19, the J gene TRBJ1-1; 12 positions agree with TRBD1. The CDR3 sequence is 15 residues long. CDR1 is LNHDA and CDR2 is SQIVND in the germline V gene (reference sequence). V lost 5 bases, J lost 9 bases, and 10 bases stayed unmatched.

As concerns this clone: Distinct nucleotide sequences in the sample also encode this CDR3. The chain is built from TRBV6-1 and TRBJ2-5; 8 bases line up with TRBD1. The CDR3 spans 13 residues. Germline lookup yields CDR1 MNHNS and CDR2 SASEGT. V shed 3 bases and J 6 bases; nucleotides not matched to a gene: 3. This chain's CDR3 is CASSDRGLKTQYF. DNA of the CDR3: TGTGCCAGCAGTGACAGGGGGCTCAAGACCCAGTACTTC.

This chain uses TRBV18 with TRBJ2-5; D is perhaps TRBD1 (8 bases). The J call is doubtful: the DNA matches TRBJ2-7 better. CDR1 is KGHSH and CDR2 is LQKENI in the germline V gene. The CDR3 contains 16 residues. In DNA, the CDR3 is TGTGCCAGCTCCCGGTGGGGGGGACAGGATCCCTACGAGCAGTACTTC. Its protein product is CASSRWGGQDPYEQYF.